The 5 T cell receptor beta chains reported below all come from one sample, sequenced in a study of blood T cell repertoires in COVID-19. Produced via immunoSEQ multiplex PCR; TCRdb's table is partial and in-frame only. The sample has about 330,000 clones, about 87% seen once. The material sequenced was PBMCs or T cells enriched from blood (not recorded which). The receptor source for this set is a woman younger than 45 who had recovered from COVID-19.

The V and J genes are TRBV11-2 and TRBJ2-2, with 13 bases matching TRBD2. Germline CDR1 reads SGHAT; CDR2 reads FQNNGV. The trim removed 4 bases at V and 8 bases at J, leaving 1 base unmatched. The CDR3 is made up of 14 amino acids. The CDR3 DNA reads TGTGCCAGCAGCTCGGGACTAGCGGGGGGGGAGCTGTTTTTT. This sequence encodes CASSSGLAGGELFF. The whole variable domain, filled in from reference TRBV11-2 and TRBJ2-2, reads EAGVAQSPRYKIIEKRQSVAFWCNPISGHATLYWYQQILGQGPKLLIQFQNNGVVDDSQLPKDRFSAERLKGVDSTLKIQPAKLEDSAVYLCASSSGLAGGELFFGEGSRLTVL.

The chain employs TRBV4-1 and TRBJ2-1; 8 bases align to TRBD2. Per the germline V gene, CDR1 is MGHRA and CDR2 is YSYEKL. Germline trimming cut 3 bases from V and 7 bases from J; bases unmatched to any gene: 11. This CDR3 comprises 16 residues. The CDR3 loop is CASSHVGRGSSNEQFF. Written as DNA, the CDR3 is TGCGCCAGCAGCCATGTCGGGAGGGGTAGTAGTAATGAGCAGTTCTTC.

The chain has TRBV11-2 and TRBJ1-2; 9 nucleotides align to TRBD1. This CDR3 contains 14 residues. With V trimmed by 3 bases and J by 7 bases, 6 bases remained unmatched. Germline CDR1 SGHAT, CDR2 FQNNGV. CDR3 sequence (DNA): TGTGCCAGCAGCTTTAACAGGGGGCCGGCTGGCTACACCTTC. Its protein product is CASSFNRGPAGYTF.

The chain couples TRBV10-3 to TRBJ1-1; perhaps TRBD1 as D (6 bases). V lost 8 bases, J lost 10 bases, and 17 bases lay in between. Germline V gives CDR1 ENHRY, CDR2 SYGVKD. CDR3 length equals 12 residues. The DNA for the CDR3 is TGTGCCATCTGGGGAGGGGGGGTAGGAGCTTTCTTT. Translation: CAIWGGGVGAFF.

The rearrangement joins TRBV5-1 to TRBJ2-5; tentative D call: TRBD1 (5 bases). The CDR3 loop spans 15 amino acids. V was cut by 3 bases and J by 3 bases, with 15 bases left in between. CDR1 is SGHRS, CDR2 YFSETQ, per germline. The CDR3 nucleotides read TGCGCCAGCAGCTCCTGGCGAGAGACAGAAGAGACCCAGTACTTC. Amino acids: CASSSWRETEETQYF.